The clone carrying this T cell receptor beta chain was observed a handful of times. Its cognate antigen is unknown. This sample was included in a study of OX40 agonist ivuxolimab in advanced cancers. Across the whole study: Partial responses were observed in three patients, of whom one had hepatocellular carcinoma and two had cutaneous melanoma. Study-level points and caveats: At doses 0.1 to 3.0 mg/kg, CD4+ and CD8+ clones expanded. Among the nonresponders, some also had low normalized T-cell clonal expansion.

Clones were read by immunoSEQ multiplex PCR, and TCRdb kept only the in-frame ones, dropping some. The table records fewer than 55,000 clones, approximately 80% of them present only once. The CDR3 is 15 residues long. Between the trimmed V and J ends, which lost 0 bases and 2 bases, there was a span of 10 bases. From germline, CDR1 is KGHSH and CDR2 LQKENI. This TCR was sampled from an adult with an advanced solid tumor such as melanoma, head and neck, liver or kidney cancer. This material consisted of CD4+ or CD8+ T cells sorted from blood, taken in a trial of the OX40 agonist ivuxolimab. The chain links TRBV18 to TRBJ2-5, with D possibly being TRBD1 or TRBD2 (5 bases each). As DNA, the CDR3 is TGTGCCAGCTCACCACCGTCGGGGCAACAAGAGACCCAGTACTTC. Protein: CASSPPSGQQETQYF. Looking up the rest from reference TRBV18 and TRBJ2-5 gives the full variable domain: NAGVMQNPRHLVRRRGQEARLRCSPMKGHSHVYWYRQLPEEGLKFMVYLQKENIIDESGMPKERFSAEFPKEGPSILRIQQVVRGDSAAYFCASSPPSGQQETQYFGPGTRLLVL.